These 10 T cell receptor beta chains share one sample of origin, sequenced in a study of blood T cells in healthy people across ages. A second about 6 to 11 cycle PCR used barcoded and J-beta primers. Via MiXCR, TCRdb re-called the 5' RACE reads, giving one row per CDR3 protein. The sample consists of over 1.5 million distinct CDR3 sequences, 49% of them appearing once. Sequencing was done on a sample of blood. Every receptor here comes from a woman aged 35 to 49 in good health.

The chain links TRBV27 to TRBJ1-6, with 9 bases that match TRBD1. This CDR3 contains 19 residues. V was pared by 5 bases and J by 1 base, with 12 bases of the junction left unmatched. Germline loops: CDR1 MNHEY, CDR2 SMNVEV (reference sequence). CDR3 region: CASSSFTGGGLSYNSPLHF. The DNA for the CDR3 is TGTGCCAGCAGTAGCTTTACAGGGGGCGGGTTATCCTATAATTCACCCCTCCACTTT.

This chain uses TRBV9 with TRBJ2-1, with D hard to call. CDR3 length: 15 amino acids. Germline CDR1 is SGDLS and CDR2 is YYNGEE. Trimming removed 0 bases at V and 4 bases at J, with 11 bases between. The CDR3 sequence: CASSVGSQRYNEQFF. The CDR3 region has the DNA TGTGCCAGCAGCGTAGGTTCGCAGAGATACAATGAGCAGTTCTTC.

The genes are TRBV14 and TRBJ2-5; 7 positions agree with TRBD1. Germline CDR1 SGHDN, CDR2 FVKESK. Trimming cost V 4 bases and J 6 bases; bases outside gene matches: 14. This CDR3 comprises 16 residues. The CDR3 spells CASSRLPQGVRKTQYF. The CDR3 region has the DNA TGTGCCAGCAGCCGGCTCCCCCAGGGGGTTCGGAAGACCCAGTACTTC.

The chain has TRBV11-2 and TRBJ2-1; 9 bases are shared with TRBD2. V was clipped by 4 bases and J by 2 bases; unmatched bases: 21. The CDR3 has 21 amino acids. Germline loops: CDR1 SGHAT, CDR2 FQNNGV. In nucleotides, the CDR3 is TGTGCCAGCAGCTCCGGCACTATTAGCTTTAGCGGGGGCACCGCCTACAATGAGCAGTTCTTC. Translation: CASSSGTISFSGGTAYNEQFF. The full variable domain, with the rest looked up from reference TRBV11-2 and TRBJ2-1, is EAGVAQSPRYKIIEKRQSVAFWCNPISGHATLYWYQQILGQGPKLLIQFQNNGVVDDSQLPKDRFSAERLKGVDSTLKIQPAKLEDSAVYLCASSSGTISFSGGTAYNEQFFGPGTRLTVL.

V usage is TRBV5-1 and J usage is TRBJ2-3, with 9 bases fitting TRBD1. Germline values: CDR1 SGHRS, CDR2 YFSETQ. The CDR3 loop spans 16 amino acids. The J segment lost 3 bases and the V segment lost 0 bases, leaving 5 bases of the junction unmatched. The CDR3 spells CASSLEGTGRTDTQYF. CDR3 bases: TGCGCCAGCAGCTTGGAGGGGACAGGGAGAACAGATACGCAGTATTTT.

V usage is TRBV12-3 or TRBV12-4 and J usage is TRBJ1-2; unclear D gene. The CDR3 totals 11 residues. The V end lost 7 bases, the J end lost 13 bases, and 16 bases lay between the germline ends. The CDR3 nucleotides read TGTGCCAGCAACGAAGACTCCACATTCACCTTC. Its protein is CASNEDSTFTF.

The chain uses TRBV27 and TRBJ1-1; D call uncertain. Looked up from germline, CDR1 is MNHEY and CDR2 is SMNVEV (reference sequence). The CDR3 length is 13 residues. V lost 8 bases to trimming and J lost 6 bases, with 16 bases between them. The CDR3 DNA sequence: TGTGCCAGCGCCGGAGGGTTGAGGCCTGAAGCTTTCTTT. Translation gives CASAGGLRPEAFF.

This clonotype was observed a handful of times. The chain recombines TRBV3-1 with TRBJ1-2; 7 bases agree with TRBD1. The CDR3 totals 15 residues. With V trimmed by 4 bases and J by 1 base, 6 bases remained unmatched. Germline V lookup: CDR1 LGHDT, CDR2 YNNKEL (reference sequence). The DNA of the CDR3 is TGTGCCAGCAGCCTCTTGGACAGGCATAACTATGGCTACACCTTC. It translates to CASSLLDRHNYGYTF.

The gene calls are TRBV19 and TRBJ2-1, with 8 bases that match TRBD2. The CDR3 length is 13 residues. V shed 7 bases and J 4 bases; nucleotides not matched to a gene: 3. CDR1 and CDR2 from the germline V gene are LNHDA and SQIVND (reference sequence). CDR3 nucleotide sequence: TGTGCCAGTAAGGTAGCGGGGTACAATGAGCAGTTCTTC. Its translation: CASKVAGYNEQFF.

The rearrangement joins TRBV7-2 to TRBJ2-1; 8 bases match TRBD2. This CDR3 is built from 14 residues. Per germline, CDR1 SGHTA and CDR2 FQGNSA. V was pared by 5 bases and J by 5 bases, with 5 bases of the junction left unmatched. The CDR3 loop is CASSGYSGDNEQFF. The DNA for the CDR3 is TGTGCCAGCAGCGGTTATAGCGGGGACAATGAGCAGTTCTTC.